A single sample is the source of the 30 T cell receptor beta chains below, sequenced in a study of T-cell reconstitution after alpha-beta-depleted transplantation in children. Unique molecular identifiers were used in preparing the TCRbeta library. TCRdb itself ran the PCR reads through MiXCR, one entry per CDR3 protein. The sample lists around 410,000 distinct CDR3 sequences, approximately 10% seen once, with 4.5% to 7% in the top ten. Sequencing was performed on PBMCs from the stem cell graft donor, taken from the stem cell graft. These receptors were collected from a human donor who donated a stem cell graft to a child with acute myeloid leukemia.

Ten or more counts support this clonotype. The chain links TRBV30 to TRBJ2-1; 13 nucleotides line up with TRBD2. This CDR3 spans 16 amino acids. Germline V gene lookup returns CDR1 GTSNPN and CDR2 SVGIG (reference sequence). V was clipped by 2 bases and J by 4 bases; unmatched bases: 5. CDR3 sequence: CAWSPTGLAGYNEQFF. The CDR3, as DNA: TGTGCCTGGAGTCCCACGGGACTAGCGGGGTACAATGAGCAGTTCTTC.

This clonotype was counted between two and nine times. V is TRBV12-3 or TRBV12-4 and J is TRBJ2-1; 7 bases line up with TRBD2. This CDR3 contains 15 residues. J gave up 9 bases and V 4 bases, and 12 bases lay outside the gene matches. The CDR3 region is CASSWGGGSSPEQFF. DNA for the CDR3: TGTGCCAGCAGTTGGGGGGGAGGGAGCTCGCCTGAGCAGTTCTTC.

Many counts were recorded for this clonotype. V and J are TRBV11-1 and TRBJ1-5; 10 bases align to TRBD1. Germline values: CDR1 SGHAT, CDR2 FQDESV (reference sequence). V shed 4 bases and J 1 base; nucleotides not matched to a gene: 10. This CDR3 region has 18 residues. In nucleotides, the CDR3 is TGTGCCAGCAGCTCGGGACAGGGGCTAAGTAGGAGCAATCAGCCCCAGCATTTT. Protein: CASSSGQGLSRSNQPQHF. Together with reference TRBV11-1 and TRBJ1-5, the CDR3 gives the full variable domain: EAEVAQSPRYKITEKSQAVAFWCDPISGHATLYWYRQILGQGPELLVQFQDESVVDDSQLPKDRFSAERLKGVDSTLKIQPAELGDSAMYLCASSSGQGLSRSNQPQHFGDGTRLSIL.

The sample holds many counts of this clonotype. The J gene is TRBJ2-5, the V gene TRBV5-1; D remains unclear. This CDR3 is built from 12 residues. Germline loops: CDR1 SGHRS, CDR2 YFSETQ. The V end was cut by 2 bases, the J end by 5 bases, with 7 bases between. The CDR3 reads CASSFLSETQYF. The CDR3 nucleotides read TGCGCCAGCAGCTTTCTTTCGGAGACCCAGTACTTC. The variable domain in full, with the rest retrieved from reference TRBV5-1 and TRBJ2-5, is KAGVTQTPRYLIKTRGQQVTLSCSPISGHRSVSWYQQTPGQGLQFLFEYFSETQRNKGNFPGRFSGRQFSNSRSEMNVSTLELGDSALYLCASSFLSETQYFGPGTRLLVL.

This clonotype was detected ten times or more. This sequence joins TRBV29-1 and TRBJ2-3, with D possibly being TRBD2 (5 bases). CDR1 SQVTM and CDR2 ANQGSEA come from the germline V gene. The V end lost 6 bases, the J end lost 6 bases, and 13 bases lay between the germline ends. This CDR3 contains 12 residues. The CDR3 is CSVDLATDTQYF. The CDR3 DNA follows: TGCAGCGTGGACCTAGCAACTGATACGCAGTATTTT.

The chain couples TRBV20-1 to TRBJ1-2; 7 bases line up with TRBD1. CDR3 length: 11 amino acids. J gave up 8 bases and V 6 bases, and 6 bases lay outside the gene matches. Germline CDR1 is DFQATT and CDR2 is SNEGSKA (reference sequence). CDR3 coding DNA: TGCAGTGCCGAGGGGGCCGGGGGCTACACCTTC. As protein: CSAEGAGGYTF.

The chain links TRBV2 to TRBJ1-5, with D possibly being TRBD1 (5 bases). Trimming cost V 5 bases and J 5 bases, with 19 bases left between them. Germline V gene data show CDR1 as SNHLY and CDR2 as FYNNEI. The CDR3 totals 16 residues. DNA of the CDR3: TGTGCCAGCAGTTCGGGGTTGCCGGGACCGGATCAGCCCCAGCATTTT. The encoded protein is CASSSGLPGPDQPQHF.

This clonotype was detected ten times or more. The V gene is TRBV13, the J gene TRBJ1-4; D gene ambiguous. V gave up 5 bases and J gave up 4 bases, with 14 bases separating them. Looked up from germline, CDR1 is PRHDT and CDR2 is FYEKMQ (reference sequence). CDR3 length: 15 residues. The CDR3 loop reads CASSMRTRINEKLFF. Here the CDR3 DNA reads TGTGCCAGCAGCATGCGGACGAGAATTAATGAAAAACTGTTTTTT. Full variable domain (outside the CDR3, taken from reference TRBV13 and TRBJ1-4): AAGVIQSPRHLIKEKRETATLKCYPIPRHDTVYWYQQGPGQDPQFLISFYEKMQSDKGSIPDRFSAQQFSDYHSELNMSSLELGDSALYFCASSMRTRINEKLFFGSGTQLSVL.

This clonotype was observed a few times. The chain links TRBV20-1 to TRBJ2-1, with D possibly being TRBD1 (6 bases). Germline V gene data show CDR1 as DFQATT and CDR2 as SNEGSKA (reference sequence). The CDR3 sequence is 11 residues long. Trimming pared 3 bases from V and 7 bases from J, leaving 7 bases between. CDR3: CSASQGNEQFF. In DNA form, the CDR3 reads TGCAGTGCTAGTCAGGGGAATGAGCAGTTCTTC.

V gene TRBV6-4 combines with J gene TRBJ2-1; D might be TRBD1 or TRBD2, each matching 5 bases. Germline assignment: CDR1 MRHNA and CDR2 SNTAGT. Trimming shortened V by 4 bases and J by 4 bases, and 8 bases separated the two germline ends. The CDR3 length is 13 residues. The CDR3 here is CASSGDQYNEQFF. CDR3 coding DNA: TGTGCCAGCAGTGGGGACCAATACAATGAGCAGTTCTTC.

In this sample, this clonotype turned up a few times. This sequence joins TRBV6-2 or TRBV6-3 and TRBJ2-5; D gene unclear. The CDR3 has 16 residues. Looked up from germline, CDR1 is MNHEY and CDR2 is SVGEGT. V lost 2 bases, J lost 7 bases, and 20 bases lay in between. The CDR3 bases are TGTGCCAGCAGTTACGGTTCAAGCAGGTTTATAGGGACCCAGTACTTC. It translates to CASSYGSSRFIGTQYF.

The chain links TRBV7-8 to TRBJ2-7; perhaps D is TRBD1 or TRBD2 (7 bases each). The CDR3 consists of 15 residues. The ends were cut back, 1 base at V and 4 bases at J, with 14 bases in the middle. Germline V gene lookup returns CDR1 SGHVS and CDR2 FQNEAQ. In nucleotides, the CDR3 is TGTGCCAGCAGCTTAGAGGCAGGGGGAGGGTACGAGCAGTACTTC. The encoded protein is CASSLEAGGGYEQYF.

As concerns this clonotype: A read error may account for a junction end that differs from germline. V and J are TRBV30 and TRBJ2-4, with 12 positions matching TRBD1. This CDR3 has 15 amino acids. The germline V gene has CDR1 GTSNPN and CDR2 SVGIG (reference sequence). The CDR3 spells CAWTGQGAGKNSQYF. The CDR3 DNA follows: TGTGCCTGGACGGGACAGGGGGCGGGCAAAAACAGTCAGTACTTC.

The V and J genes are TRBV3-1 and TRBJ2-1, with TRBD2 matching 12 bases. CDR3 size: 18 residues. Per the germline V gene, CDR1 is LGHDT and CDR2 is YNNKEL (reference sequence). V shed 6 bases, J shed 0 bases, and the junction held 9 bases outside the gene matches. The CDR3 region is CASSFWTSGTSSYNEQFF. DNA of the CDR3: TGTGCCAGCAGTTTTTGGACTAGCGGGACGAGCTCCTACAATGAGCAGTTCTTC.

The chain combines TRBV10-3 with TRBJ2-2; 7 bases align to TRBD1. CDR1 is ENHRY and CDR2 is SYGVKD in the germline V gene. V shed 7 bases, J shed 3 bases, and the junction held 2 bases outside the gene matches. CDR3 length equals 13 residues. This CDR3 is CAITGQDTGELFF. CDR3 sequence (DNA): TGTGCCATCACTGGACAGGACACCGGGGAGCTGTTTTTT.

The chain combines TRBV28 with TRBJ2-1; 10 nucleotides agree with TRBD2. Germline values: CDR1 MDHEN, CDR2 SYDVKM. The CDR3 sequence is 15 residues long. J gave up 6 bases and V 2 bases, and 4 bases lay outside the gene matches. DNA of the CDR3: TGTGCCAGCAGTTTACCTAGCGGGAGCCCCAATGAGCAGTTCTTC. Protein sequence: CASSLPSGSPNEQFF. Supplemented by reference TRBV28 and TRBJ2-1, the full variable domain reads DVKVTQSSRYLVKRTGEKVFLECVQDMDHENMFWYRQDPGLGLRLIYFSYDVKMKEKGDIPEGYSVSREKKERFSLILESASTNQTSMYLCASSLPSGSPNEQFFGPGTRLTVL.

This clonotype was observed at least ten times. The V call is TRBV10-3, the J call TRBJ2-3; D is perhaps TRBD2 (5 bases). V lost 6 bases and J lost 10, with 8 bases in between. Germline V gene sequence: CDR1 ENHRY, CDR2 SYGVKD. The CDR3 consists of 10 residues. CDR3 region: CAISNGAQYF. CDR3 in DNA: TGTGCCATCAGCAACGGGGCGCAGTATTTT.

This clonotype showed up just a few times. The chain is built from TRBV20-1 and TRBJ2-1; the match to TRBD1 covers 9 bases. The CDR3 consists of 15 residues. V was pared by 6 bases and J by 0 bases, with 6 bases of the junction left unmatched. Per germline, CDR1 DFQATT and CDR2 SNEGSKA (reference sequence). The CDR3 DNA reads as TGCAGTGCCCACAGGGGGCCAAACTCCTACAATGAGCAGTTCTTC. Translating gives CSAHRGPNSYNEQFF.

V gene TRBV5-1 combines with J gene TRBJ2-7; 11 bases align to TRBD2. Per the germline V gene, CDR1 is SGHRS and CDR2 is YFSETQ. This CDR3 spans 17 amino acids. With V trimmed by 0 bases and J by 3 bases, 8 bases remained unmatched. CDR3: CASSLGSGSGRDYEQYF. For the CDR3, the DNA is TGCGCCAGCAGCTTGGGGTCGGGTAGCGGGAGGGACTACGAGCAGTACTTC.

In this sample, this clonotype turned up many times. CDR3 in amino acids: CASMVGRLATNEKLFF. The CDR3 DNA sequence: TGTGCCAGCATGGTGGGCAGACTAGCAACTAATGAAAAACTGTTTTTT. This chain connects TRBV6-1 to TRBJ1-4; unclear D gene. Trimming shortened V by 7 bases and J by 0 bases, and 15 bases separated the two germline ends. The germline V gene encodes CDR1 MNHNS and CDR2 SASEGT. The CDR3 is 16 residues long.

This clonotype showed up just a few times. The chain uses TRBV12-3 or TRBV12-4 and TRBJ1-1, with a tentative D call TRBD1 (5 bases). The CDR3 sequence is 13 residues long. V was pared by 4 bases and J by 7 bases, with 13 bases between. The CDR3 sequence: CASSSGVTSEAFF. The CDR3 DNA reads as TGTGCCAGCAGTTCGGGGGTAACAAGTGAAGCTTTCTTT.

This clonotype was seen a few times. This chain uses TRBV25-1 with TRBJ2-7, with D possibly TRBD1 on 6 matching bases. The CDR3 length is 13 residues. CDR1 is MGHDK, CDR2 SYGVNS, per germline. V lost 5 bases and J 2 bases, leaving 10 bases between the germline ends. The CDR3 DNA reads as TGTGCCAGCAGTAACCGGGACACCTACGAGCAGTACTTC. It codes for CASSNRDTYEQYF.

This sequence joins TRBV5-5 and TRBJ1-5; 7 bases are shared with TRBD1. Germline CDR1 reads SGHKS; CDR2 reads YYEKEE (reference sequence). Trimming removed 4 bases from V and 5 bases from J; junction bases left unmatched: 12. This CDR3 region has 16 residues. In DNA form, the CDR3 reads TGTGCCAGCAGCGAAACAGGGGACCCAAGGGATCAGCCCCAGCATTTT. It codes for CASSETGDPRDQPQHF.

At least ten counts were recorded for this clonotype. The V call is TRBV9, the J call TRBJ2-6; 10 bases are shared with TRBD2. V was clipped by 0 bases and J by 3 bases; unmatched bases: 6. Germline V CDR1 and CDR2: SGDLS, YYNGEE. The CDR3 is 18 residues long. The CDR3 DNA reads TGTGCCAGCAGCGTAGGTAGCGGGAGGAGTGGTGGGGCCAACGTCCTGACTTTC. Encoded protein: CASSVGSGRSGGANVLTF.

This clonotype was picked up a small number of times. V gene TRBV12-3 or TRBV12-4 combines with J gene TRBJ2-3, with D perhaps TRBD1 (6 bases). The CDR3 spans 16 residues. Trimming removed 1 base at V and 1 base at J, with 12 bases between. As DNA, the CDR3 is TGTGCCAGCAGTTTAGGACAGGAGGATGGCACAGATACGCAGTATTTT. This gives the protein CASSLGQEDGTDTQYF.

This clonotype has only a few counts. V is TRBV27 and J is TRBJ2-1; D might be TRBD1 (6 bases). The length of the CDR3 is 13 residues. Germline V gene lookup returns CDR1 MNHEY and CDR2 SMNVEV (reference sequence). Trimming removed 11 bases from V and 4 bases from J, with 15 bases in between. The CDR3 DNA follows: TGTGCCTCTGGGGGCAAGTGGTACAATGAGCAGTTCTTC. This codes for CASGGKWYNEQFF.

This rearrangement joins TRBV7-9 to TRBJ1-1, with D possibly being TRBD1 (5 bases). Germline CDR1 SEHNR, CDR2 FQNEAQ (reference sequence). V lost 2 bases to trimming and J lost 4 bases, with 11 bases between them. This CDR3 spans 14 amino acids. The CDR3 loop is CASSLRGESTEAFF. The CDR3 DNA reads TGTGCCAGCAGCTTACGGGGGGAGAGCACTGAAGCTTTCTTT.

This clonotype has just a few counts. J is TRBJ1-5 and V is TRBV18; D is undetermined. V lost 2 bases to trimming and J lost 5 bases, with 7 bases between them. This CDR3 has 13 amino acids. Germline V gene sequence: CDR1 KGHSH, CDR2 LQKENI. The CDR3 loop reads CASSPSRDQPQHF. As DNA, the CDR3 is TGTGCCAGCTCACCATCGAGGGATCAGCCCCAGCATTTT. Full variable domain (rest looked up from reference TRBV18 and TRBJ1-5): NAGVMQNPRHLVRRRGQEARLRCSPMKGHSHVYWYRQLPEEGLKFMVYLQKENIIDESGMPKERFSAEFPKEGPSILRIQQVVRGDSAAYFCASSPSRDQPQHFGDGTRLSIL.

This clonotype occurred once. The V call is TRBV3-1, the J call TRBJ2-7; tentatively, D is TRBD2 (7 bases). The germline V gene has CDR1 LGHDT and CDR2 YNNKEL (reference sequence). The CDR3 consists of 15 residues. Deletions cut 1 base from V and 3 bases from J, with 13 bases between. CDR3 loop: CASSQGVGGRYEQYF. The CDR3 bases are TGTGCCAGCAGCCAAGGAGTCGGGGGGCGCTACGAGCAGTACTTC.

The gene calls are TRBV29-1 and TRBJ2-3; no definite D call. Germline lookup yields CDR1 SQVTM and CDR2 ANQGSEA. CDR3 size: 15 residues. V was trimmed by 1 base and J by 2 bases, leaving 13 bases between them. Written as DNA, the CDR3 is TGCAGCGTTGAAGGGGCCACCGACCTCACAGATACGCAGTATTTT. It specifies CSVEGATDLTDTQYF.